The clone carrying this T cell receptor beta chain appeared many times. Its target is unknown. This entry comes from a study of CD8 T cells in ankylosing spondylitis. TCRdb re-called the 5' RACE reads with MiXCR, one entry per CDR3 protein. The sample lists around 100,000 distinct CDR3 sequences; less than 25% were seen once. Regarding the study as a whole: Relatively rare in peripheral blood, disease-linked clones were also CD8+.

The J segment lost 8 bases and the V segment lost 3 bases, leaving 3 bases of the junction unmatched. Germline CDR1 is SQVTM and CDR2 is ANQGSEA. CDR3 length: 13 residues. The sample consisted of synovial fluid, either unsorted or a sorted T cell fraction (not recorded which). The chain employs TRBV29-1 and TRBJ2-1; 11 bases fit TRBD1. This TCR derives from a male donor with ankylosing spondylitis. This chain's CDR3 is CSVEGQGVDEQFF. In nucleotides, the CDR3 is TGCAGCGTTGAGGGACAGGGGGTCGATGAGCAGTTCTTC.